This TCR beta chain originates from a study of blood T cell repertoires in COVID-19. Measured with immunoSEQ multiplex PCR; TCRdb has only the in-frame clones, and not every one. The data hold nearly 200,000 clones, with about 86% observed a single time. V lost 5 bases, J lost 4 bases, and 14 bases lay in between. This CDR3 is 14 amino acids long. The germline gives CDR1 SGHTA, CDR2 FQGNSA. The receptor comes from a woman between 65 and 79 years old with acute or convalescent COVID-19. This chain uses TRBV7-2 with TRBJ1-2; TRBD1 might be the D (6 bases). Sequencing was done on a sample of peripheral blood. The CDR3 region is CASSILTGSYGYTF. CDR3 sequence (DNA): TGTGCCAGCAGCATTCTTACAGGGTCCTATGGCTACACCTTC.